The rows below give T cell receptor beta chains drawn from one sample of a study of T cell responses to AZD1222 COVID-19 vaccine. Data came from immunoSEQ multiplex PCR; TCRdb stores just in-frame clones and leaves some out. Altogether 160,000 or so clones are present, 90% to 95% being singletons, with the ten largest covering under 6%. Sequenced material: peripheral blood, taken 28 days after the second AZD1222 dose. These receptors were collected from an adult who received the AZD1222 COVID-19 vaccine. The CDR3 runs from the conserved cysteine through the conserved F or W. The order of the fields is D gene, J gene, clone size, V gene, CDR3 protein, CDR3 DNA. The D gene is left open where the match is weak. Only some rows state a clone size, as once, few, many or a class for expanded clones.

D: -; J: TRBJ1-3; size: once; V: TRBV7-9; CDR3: CASSTQRQRVSGNTIYF; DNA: TGTGCCAGCAGCACCCAACGCCAGAGGGTATCTGGAAACACCATATATTTT
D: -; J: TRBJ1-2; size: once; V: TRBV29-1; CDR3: CSVEDRAKWPYGYTF; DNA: TGCAGCGTTGAAGATCGGGCAAAATGGCCTTATGGCTACACCTTC
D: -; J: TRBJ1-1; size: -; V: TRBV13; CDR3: CASSFGSFREAFF; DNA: TGTGCCAGCAGCTTTGGAAGTTTTAGGGAAGCTTTCTTT
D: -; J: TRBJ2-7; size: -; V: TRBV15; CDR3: CATSRRGQGAYEQYF; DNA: TGTGCCACCAGCAGAAGGGGTCAGGGAGCCTACGAGCAGTACTTC
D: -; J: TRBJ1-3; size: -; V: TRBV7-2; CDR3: CASSLVVSGNTIYF; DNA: TGTGCCAGCAGCTTAGTAGTCTCTGGAAACACCATATATTTT
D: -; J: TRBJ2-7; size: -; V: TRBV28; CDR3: CASSFKGGESFKHEQYF; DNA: TGTGCCAGCAGTTTTAAGGGCGGAGAGTCCTTTAAGCACGAGCAGTACTTC
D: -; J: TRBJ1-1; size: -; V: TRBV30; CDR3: CAWSAQNPNTEAFF; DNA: TGTGCCTGGAGCGCCCAAAATCCGAACACTGAAGCTTTCTTT
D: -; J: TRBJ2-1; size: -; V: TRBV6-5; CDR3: CASSYVNRYNEQFF; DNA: TGTGCCAGCAGTTACGTCAACCGGTACAATGAGCAGTTCTTC
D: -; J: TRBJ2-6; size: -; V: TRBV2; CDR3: CASCRDTLANVLTF; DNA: TGTGCCAGCTGTAGGGACACCCTGGCCAACGTCCTGACTTTC
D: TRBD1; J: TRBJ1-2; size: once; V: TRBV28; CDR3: CASSSLQGEVGYTF; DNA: TGTGCCAGCAGTTCATTACAGGGGGAGGTTGGCTACACCTTC
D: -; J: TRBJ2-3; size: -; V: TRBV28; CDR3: CASSFGEDTQYF; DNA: TGTGCCAGCAGTTTCGGCGAAGATACGCAGTATTTT
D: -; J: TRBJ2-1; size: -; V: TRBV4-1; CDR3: CASSQGAPSYNEQFF; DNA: TGCGCCAGCAGCCAAGGGGCCCCGTCCTACAATGAGCAGTTCTTC
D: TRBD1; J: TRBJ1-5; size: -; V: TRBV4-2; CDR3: CASSQAKGQGAPGQPQHF; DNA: TGTGCCAGCAGCCAAGCAAAGGGACAGGGGGCGCCGGGGCAGCCCCAGCATTTT
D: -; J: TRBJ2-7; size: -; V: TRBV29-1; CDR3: CSVESSFHEQYF; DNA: TGCAGCGTTGAGTCCTCCTTCCACGAGCAGTACTTC
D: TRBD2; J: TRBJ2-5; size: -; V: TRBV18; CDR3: CASSPSVAGVGETQYF; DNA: TGTGCCAGCTCACCAAGCGTGGCGGGAGTAGGGGAGACCCAGTACTTC
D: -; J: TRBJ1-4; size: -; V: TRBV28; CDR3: CASSSEKLFF; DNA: TGTGCCAGCAGTTCTGAAAAACTGTTTTTT
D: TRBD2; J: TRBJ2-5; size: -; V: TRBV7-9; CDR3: CASRRTSGRARAETQYF; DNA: TGTGCCAGCAGGCGGACTAGCGGGAGGGCCCGGGCTGAGACCCAGTACTTC
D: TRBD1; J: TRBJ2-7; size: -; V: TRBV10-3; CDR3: CAISEVGTGHPYEQYF; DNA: TGTGCCATCAGTGAGGTTGGGACAGGACACCCCTACGAGCAGTACTTC
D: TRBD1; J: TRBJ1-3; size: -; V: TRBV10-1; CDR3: CASSEFPDRAGNTIYF; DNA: TGCGCCAGCAGTGAGTTCCCGGACAGGGCTGGAAACACCATATATTTT
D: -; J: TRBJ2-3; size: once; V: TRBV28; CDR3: CASGLGAATDTQYF; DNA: TGTGCCAGCGGCCTAGGGGCGGCCACAGATACGCAGTATTTT
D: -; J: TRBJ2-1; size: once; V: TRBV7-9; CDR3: CASSPPGGSSYNEQFF; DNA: TGTGCCAGCAGCCCGCCAGGGGGGAGCTCCTACAATGAGCAGTTCTTC
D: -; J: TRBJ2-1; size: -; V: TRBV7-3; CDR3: CASSLTPGTYNEQFF; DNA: TGTGCCAGCAGCTTAACCCCCGGAACCTACAATGAGCAGTTCTTC
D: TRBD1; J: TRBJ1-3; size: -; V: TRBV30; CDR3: CAWSGTGASSGNTIYF; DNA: TGTGCCTGGAGCGGAACAGGGGCCAGCTCTGGAAACACCATATATTTT
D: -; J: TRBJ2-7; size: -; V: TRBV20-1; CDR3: CSASFDSYEQYF; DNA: TGCAGTGCTAGTTTCGATTCCTACGAGCAGTACTTC
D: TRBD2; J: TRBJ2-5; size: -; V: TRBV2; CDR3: CASLPDAGGGETQYF; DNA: TGTGCCAGTCTCCCTGATGCGGGAGGTGGTGAGACCCAGTACTTC
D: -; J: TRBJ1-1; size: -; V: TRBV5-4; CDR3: CASSWRAGNEAFF; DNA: TGTGCCAGCAGCTGGCGTGCCGGGAATGAAGCTTTCTTT
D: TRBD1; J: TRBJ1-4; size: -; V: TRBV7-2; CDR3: CASSSWTGGWEKLFF; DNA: TGTGCCAGCAGCTCCTGGACAGGGGGCTGGGAAAAACTGTTTTTT
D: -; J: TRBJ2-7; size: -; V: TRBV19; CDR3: CASSIVDPGAHEQYF; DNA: TGTGCCAGTAGTATTGTGGATCCAGGGGCCCACGAGCAGTACTTC
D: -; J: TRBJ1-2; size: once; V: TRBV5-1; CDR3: CASSLGGDGRSYTF; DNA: TGCGCCAGCAGCTTGGGAGGAGACGGGAGGAGCTACACCTTC
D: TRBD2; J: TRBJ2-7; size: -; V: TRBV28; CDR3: CASSSALEGGPYEQYF; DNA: TGTGCCAGCAGTTCCGCCCTGGAGGGAGGGCCTTACGAGCAGTACTTC
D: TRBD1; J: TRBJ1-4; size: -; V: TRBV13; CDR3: CASSLGTDEKLFF; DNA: TGTGCCAGCAGCCTCGGGACAGATGAAAAACTGTTTTTT
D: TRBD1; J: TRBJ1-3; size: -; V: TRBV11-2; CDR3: CASRGGGRRGNSGNTIYF; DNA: TGTGCCAGCAGGGGAGGGGGTCGCAGGGGGAACTCTGGAAACACCATATATTTT
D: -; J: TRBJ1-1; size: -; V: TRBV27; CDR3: CASSLYWNTEAFF; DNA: TGTGCCAGCAGTTTATATTGGAACACTGAAGCTTTCTTT
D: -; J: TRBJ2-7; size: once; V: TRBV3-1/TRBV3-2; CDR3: CASSHGGTYEQYF; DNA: TGTGCCAGCAGCCACGGTGGGACTTACGAGCAGTACTTC
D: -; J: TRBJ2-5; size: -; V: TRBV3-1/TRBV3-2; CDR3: CASSQGNFRQGIGETQYF; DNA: TGTGCCAGCAGCCAAGGAAACTTTCGGCAGGGGATCGGAGAGACCCAGTACTTC
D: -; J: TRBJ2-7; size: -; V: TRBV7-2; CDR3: CASSYKYEQYF; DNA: TGTGCCAGCAGCTACAAGTACGAGCAGTACTTC
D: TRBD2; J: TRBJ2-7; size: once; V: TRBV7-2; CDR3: CASSISGIYEQYF; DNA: TGTGCCAGCAGCATTAGCGGGATCTACGAGCAGTACTTC
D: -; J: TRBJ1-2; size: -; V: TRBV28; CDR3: CASSPWGEDGYTF; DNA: TGTGCCAGCAGTCCGTGGGGGGAGGATGGCTACACCTTC
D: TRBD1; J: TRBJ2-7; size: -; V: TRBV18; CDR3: CASSPWTGFYEQYF; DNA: TGTGCCAGCTCACCCTGGACAGGGTTCTACGAGCAGTACTTC
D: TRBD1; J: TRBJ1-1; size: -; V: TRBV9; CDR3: CASSVDGRAGGTEAFF; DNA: TGTGCCAGCAGCGTAGACGGGAGGGCAGGGGGCACTGAAGCTTTCTTT
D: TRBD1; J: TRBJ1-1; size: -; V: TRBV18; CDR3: CASSPQGTADTEAFF; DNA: TGTGCCAGCTCACCACAAGGGACAGCCGACACTGAAGCTTTCTTT
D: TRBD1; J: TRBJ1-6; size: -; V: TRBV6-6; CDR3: CASSPRGQLGSPLHF; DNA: TGTGCCAGCAGTCCCAGGGGACAGCTTGGATCACCCCTCCACTTT